What follows is one T cell receptor beta chain and its context. The antigen is not known. An end of the junction does not agree with germline; a read error may underlie this. CDR3 length equals 12 residues. Germline CDR1 MDHEN, CDR2 SYDVKM. Researchers reported that TCR beta cDNA libraries carried unique molecular identifiers. TCRdb used MiXCR to reprocess the PCR reads, holding one entry per CDR3 protein. The repertoire includes some 190,000 distinct CDR3 sequences, approximately 28% of them detected once, and 3% to 3.5% sits in the top ten. The data stem from a study of post-analysis software for immune sequencing data. Study observations and caveats: When patients were compared with controls, about 5 TRBV segments were more frequent, TRBV5-6, TRBV5-1 and TRBV20-1 among them.

The clonotype originates from a girl aged 2-17 years with multiple sclerosis. The chain recombines TRBV28 with TRBJ1-1; D may be TRBD1 (5 bases). The sequenced sample was blood. CDR3 sequence (DNA): TGTGCCACCAAGACAGTTAAGGGTGAAACTTTCTTT. This codes for CATKTVKGETFF.